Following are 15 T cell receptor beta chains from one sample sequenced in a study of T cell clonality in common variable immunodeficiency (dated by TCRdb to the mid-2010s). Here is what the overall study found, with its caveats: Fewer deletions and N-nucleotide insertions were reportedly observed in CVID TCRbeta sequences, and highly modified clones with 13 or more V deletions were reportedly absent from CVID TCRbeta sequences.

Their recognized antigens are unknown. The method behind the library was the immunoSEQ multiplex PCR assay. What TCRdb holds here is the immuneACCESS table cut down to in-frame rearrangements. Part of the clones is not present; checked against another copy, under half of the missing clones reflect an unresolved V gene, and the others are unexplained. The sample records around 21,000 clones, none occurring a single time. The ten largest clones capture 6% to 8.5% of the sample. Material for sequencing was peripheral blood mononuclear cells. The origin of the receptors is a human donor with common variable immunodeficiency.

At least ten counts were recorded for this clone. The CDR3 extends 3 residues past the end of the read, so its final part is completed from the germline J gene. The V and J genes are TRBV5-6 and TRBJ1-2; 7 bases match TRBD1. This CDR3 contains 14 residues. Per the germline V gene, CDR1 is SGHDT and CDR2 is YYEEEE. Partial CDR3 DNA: TGTGCCAGCAGCTTCGGACAGGAAAAGAACGGC. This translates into CASSFGQEKNG. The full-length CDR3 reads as CASSFGQEKNGYTF.

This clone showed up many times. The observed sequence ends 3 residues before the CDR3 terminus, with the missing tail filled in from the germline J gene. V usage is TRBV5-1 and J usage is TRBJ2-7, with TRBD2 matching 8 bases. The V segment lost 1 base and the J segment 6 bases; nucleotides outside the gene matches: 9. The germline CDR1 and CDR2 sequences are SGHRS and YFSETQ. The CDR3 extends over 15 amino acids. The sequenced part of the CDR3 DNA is TGCGCCAGCAGCTTGAGGGCTAGCGGGCCTTCCGAG. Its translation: CASSLRASGPSE. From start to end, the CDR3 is CASSLRASGPSEQYF. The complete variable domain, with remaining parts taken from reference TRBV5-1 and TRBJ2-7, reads KAGVTQTPRYLIKTRGQQVTLSCSPISGHRSVSWYQQTPGQGLQFLFEYFSETQRNKGNFPGRFSGRQFSNSRSEMNVSTLELGDSALYLCASSLRASGPSEQYFGPGTRLTVT.

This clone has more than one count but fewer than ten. Partial CDR3 DNA: TGTGCCAGCAGCTTAGATTGGGGCATAACTGGGGCCAACGTC. Residues: CASSLDWGITGANV. The entire CDR3 is CASSLDWGITGANVLTF. This chain uses TRBV7-6 with TRBJ2-6; possible D gene TRBD1, 5 bases. The read terminates 3 residues before the CDR3 end, so the remaining end is supplied by the germline J gene. Trimming cost V 1 base and J 2 bases, with 12 bases left between them. This CDR3 spans 17 amino acids. CDR1 is SGHVS, CDR2 FNYEAQ, per germline.

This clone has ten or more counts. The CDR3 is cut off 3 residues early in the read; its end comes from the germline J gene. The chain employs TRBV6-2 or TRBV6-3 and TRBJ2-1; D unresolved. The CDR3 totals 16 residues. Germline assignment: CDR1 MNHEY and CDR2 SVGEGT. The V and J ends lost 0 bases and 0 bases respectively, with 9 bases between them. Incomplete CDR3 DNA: TGTGCCAGCAGTTACTCCGTTAGTAGCTCCTACAATGAG. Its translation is CASSYSVSSSYNE. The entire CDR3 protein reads CASSYSVSSSYNEQFF.

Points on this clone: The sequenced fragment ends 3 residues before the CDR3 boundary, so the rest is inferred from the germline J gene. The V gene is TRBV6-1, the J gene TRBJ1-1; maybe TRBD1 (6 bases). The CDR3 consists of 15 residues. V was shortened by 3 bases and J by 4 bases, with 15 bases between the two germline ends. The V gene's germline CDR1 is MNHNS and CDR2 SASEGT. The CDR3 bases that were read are TGTGCCAGCAGTGATCCCAGGGGATATGGCACTGAA. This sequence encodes CASSDPRGYGTE. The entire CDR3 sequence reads CASSDPRGYGTEAFF.

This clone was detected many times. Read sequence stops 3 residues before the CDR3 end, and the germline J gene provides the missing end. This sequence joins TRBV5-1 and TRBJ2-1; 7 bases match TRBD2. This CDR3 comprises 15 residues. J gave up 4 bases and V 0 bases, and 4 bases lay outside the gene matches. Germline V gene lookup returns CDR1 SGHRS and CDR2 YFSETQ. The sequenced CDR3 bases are TGCGCCAGCAGCTTGGGACTAGCAGTGTACAATGAG. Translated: CASSLGLAVYNE. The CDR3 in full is CASSLGLAVYNEQFF.

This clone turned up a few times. The chain's CDR3 is CASSLAGGYTDTQYF. Incomplete CDR3 DNA: TGTGCCAGCAGCTTAGCCGGCGGTTACACAGATACG. The chain links TRBV7-8 to TRBJ2-3; no clear D gene. Read sequence stops 3 residues before the CDR3 end, and the germline J gene provides the missing end. The CDR3 is 15 residues long. Germline loops: CDR1 SGHVS, CDR2 FQNEAQ. V dropped 0 bases and J dropped 2 bases, with 9 bases sitting between them.

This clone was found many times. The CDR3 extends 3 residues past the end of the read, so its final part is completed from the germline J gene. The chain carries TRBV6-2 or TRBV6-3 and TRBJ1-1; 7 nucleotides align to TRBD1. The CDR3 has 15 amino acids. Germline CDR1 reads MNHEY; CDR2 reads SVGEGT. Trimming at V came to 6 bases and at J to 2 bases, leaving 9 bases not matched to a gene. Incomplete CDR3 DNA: TGTGCCAGCAGCCTCGTCGTAGGGGGCAACACTGAA. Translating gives CASSLVVGGNTE. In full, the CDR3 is CASSLVVGGNTEAFF.

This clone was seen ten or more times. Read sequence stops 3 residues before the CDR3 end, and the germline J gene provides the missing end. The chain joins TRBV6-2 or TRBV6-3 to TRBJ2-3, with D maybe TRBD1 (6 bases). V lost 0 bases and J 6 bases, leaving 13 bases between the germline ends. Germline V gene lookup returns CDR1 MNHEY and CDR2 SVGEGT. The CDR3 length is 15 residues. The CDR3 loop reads CASSYSGAHKDTQYF. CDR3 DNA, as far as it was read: TGTGCCAGCAGTTACTCGGGGGCCCACAAGGATACG.

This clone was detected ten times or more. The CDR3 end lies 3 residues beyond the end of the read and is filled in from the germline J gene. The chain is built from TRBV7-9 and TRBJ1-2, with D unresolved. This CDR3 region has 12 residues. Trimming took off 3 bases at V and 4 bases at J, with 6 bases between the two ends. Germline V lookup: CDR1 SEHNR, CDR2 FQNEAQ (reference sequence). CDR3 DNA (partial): TGTGCCAGCAGCTTCTCCCCCTATGGC. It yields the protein CASSFSPYG. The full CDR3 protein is CASSFSPYGYTF.

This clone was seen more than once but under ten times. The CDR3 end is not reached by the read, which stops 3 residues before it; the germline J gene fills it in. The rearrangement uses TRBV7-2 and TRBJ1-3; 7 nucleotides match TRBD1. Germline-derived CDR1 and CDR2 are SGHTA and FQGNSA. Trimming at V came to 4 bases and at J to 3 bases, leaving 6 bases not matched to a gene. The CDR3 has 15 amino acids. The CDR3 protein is CASSSQGLNGNTIYF. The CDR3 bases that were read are TGTGCCAGCAGCTCACAGGGGCTGAATGGAAACACC. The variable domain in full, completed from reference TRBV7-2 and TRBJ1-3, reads GAGVSQSPSNKVTEKGKDVELRCDPISGHTALYWYRQSLGQGLEFLIYFQGNSAPDKSGLPSDRFSAERTGGSVSTLTIQRTQQEDSAVYLCASSSQGLNGNTIYFGEGSWLTVV.

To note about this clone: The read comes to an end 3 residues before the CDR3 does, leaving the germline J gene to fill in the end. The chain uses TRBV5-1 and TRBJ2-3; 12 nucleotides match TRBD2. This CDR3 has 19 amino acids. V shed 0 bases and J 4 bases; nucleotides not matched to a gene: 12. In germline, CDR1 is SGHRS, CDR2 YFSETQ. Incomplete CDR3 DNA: TGCGCCAGCAGCTTGGGGACAGGGGGAGGACTAGCGGGGTCAGATACG. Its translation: CASSLGTGGGLAGSDT. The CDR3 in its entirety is CASSLGTGGGLAGSDTQYF.

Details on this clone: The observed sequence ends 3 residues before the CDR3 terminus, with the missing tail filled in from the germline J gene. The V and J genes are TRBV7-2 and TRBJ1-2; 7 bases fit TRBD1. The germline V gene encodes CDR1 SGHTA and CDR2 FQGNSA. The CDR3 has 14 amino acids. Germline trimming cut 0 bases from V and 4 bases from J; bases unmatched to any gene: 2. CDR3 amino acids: CASSLADRAYGYTF. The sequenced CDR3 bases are TGTGCCAGCAGCTTAGCTGACAGGGCCTATGGC.

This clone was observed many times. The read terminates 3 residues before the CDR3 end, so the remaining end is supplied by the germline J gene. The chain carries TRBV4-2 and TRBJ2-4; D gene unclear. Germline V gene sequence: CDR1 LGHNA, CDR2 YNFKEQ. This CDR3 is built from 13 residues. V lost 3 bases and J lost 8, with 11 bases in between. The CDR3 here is CASSHGDSDIQYF. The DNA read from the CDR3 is TGTGCCAGCAGCCACGGCGACTCTGACATT.

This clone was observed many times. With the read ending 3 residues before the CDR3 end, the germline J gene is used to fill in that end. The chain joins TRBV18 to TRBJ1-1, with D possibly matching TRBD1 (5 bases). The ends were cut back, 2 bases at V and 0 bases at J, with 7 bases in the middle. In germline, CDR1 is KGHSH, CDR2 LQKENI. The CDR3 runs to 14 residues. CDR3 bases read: TGTGCCAGCTCACCAGACAGCTTGAACACTGAA. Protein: CASSPDSLNTE. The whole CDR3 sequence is CASSPDSLNTEAFF.